The 29 T cell receptor beta chains presented below share a single source sample, sequenced in a study of control samples from healthy donors and cancer patients (TCRdb year 2020). Library creation used the immunoSEQ multiplex PCR assay. TCRdb limited this immuneACCESS table to in-frame rearrangements with V and J called. A share of clones is missing; checked studies link under half to unresolved V genes, and the rest is unexplained. In this sample the table shows around 140,000 clones, around 92% of which occur a single time. The ten largest account for about 7.6% of the sample. Source material: PBMCs. These TCRs come from a man aged 45-65 years with head and neck cancer.

The chain couples TRBV19 to TRBJ2-1; 11 bases map to TRBD2. The CDR3 is 24 amino acids. V was pared by 7 bases and J by 0 bases, with 29 bases of the junction left unmatched. Germline assignment: CDR1 LNHDA and CDR2 SQIVND (reference sequence). CDR3 bases: TGTGCCAGTATATGGTGTGGCCCCCGGAACGGGACTAGCGGTTCTAAGAGCTCCTACAATGAGCAGTTCTTC. This codes for CASIWCGPRNGTSGSKSSYNEQFF.

This chain connects TRBV3-1 (or the pseudogene TRBV3-2) to TRBJ1-2; 11 nucleotides match TRBD1. The CDR3 extends over 15 amino acids. The germline V gene encodes CDR1 LGHDT and CDR2 YNNKEL (reference sequence). With V trimmed by 0 bases and J by 8 bases, 5 bases remained unmatched. Here the CDR3 reads CASSQDLGDRGGYTF. In DNA form, the CDR3 reads TGTGCCAGCAGCCAAGATTTAGGGGACAGGGGGGGCTACACCTTC.

The V call is TRBV7-9, the J call TRBJ1-5, with a possible D match to TRBD1 (6 bases). V dropped 3 bases and J dropped 2 bases, with 11 bases sitting between them. The germline gives CDR1 SEHNR, CDR2 FQNEAQ (reference sequence). The CDR3 length is 15 residues. The CDR3 DNA follows: TGTGCCAGCAGCTTGGGGGGCGCAGGCAATCAGCCCCAGCATTTT. Translation: CASSLGGAGNQPQHF.

The chain employs TRBV7-2 and TRBJ1-1; 7 bases align to TRBD1. This CDR3 spans 14 amino acids. Germline V gene data show CDR1 as SGHTA and CDR2 as FQGNSA. V shed 1 base and J 4 bases; nucleotides not matched to a gene: 3. As DNA, the CDR3 is TGTGCCAGCAGCTTAGACAGGGGCGGCACTGAAGCTTTCTTT. As protein: CASSLDRGGTEAFF.

The J gene is TRBJ1-6, the V gene TRBV23-1, with D possibly TRBD1 on 6 matching bases. TRBV23-1 is recorded as an ORF, its role being uncertain. The V end was cut by 3 bases, the J end by 0 bases, with 15 bases between. The CDR3 extends over 18 amino acids. CDR3 bases: TGCGCCAGCAGTCACCTATACAGGGTCTTCTCCTATAATTCACCCCTCCACTTT. Translation gives CASSHLYRVFSYNSPLHF.

This clone was seen only a few times. V usage is TRBV29-1 and J usage is TRBJ1-4; D is undetermined. V gave up 0 bases and J gave up 4 bases, with 9 bases separating them. From germline, CDR1 is SQVTM and CDR2 ANQGSEA. The CDR3 loop spans 14 amino acids. CDR3 nucleotides: TGCAGCGTTGAAGAGGGAACCGATAATGAAAAACTGTTTTTT. Amino acids: CSVEEGTDNEKLFF.

The rearrangement joins TRBV9 to TRBJ2-1; tentatively, D is TRBD1 or TRBD2 (7 bases each). V was trimmed by 0 bases and J by 7 bases, leaving 14 bases between them. Germline V lookup: CDR1 SGDLS, CDR2 YYNGEE. The CDR3 extends over 15 amino acids. Written as DNA, the CDR3 is TGTGCCAGCAGCGTAGGGGCAGGGGGAGGGAATGAGCAGTTCTTC. Its translation: CASSVGAGGGNEQFF.

In its sample, this clone was seen once. V usage is TRBV28 and J usage is TRBJ2-7; D gene uncertain. With 6 bases removed from V and 6 bases from J, the gap between germline ends came to 15 bases. Germline loops: CDR1 MDHEN, CDR2 SYDVKM. The CDR3 loop spans 13 amino acids. The CDR3 loop is CASSPHVTPEQYF. In nucleotides, the CDR3 is TGTGCCAGCAGCCCCCATGTAACACCCGAGCAGTACTTC. Combining the CDR3 with reference TRBV28 and TRBJ2-7 gives the whole variable domain DVKVTQSSRYLVKRTGEKVFLECVQDMDHENMFWYRQDPGLGLRLIYFSYDVKMKEKGDIPEGYSVSREKKERFSLILESASTNQTSMYLCASSPHVTPEQYFGPGTRLTVT.

As to this clone: This sample includes further DNA sequences coding for the same CDR3. The chain links TRBV2 to TRBJ2-3; 10 bases align to TRBD2. The CDR3 has 16 residues. V shed 4 bases, J shed 0 bases, and the junction held 4 bases outside the gene matches. CDR1 and CDR2 from the germline V gene are SNHLY and FYNNEI. The CDR3 sequence: CASSVRTSGSTDTQYF. The CDR3 DNA sequence: TGTGCCAGCAGTGTCAGGACTAGCGGTAGCACAGATACGCAGTATTTT.

In its sample, this clone was seen once. The V gene is TRBV5-4, the J gene TRBJ2-3; weak D call: TRBD2 (6 bases). This CDR3 is built from 13 residues. The V end was cut by 5 bases, the J end by 6 bases, with 13 bases between. The V gene's germline CDR1 is SGHNT and CDR2 YYREEE (reference sequence). The CDR3 bases are TGTGCCAGCAGGCGGGACCTGGGGGATACGCAGTATTTT. It codes for CASRRDLGDTQYF.

Worth noting for this clone: One junction end does not reproduce the germline sequence, and a read error may be involved. The J gene is TRBJ2-3, the V gene TRBV19; D remains unclear. The length of the CDR3 is 14 residues. Germline-derived CDR1 and CDR2 are LNHDA and SQIVND (reference sequence). Here the CDR3 reads CASSIELSGDTQYF. CDR3 nucleotides: TGTGCCAGCAGTATTGAGTTGTCTGGAGATACGCAGTATTTT.

This chain connects TRBV11-1 to TRBJ2-7; tentative D call: TRBD1 (6 bases). The CDR3 consists of 14 residues. The germline CDR1 and CDR2 sequences are SGHAT and FQDESV (reference sequence). The V end lost 2 bases, the J end lost 2 bases, and 10 bases lay between the germline ends. The CDR3 spells CASSLTGNTYEQYF. In DNA form, the CDR3 reads TGTGCCAGCAGCTTAACAGGGAACACCTACGAGCAGTACTTC.

This clone was seen many times. The rearrangement joins TRBV2 to TRBJ2-7; 7 nucleotides agree with TRBD1. J lost 9 bases, V lost 4 bases, and 9 bases had no gene match. Germline lookup yields CDR1 SNHLY and CDR2 FYNNEI. This CDR3 region has 13 residues. The CDR3 DNA follows: TGTGCCAGCAGTGCAAGAACAGGGGCAGGGCAGTACTTC. The encoded protein is CASSARTGAGQYF.

This clone was picked up one time. The chain links TRBV12-3 or TRBV12-4 to TRBJ2-7; D not resolved. The V end lost 6 bases, the J end lost 2 bases, and 5 bases lay between the germline ends. The CDR3 spans 11 residues. The CDR3 here is CASSRTYEQYF. CDR3 nucleotide sequence: TGTGCCAGCAGCCGTACCTACGAGCAGTACTTC.

This clone occurred a few times. The V gene is TRBV15, the J gene TRBJ2-1; D gene ambiguous. Germline CDR1 LNHNV, CDR2 YYDKDF (reference sequence). The CDR3 spans 17 residues. V lost 0 bases, J lost 0 bases, and 12 bases lay in between. The CDR3 bases are TGTGCCACCAGCAGAGAAGGCGGCGCCAGCTCCTACAATGAGCAGTTCTTC. This codes for CATSREGGASSYNEQFF.

The chain has TRBV3-1 (or the pseudogene TRBV3-2) and TRBJ2-3, with 11 bases lining up with TRBD2. Germline V gives CDR1 LGHDT, CDR2 YNNKEL (reference sequence). Trimming removed 3 bases from V and 1 base from J; junction bases left unmatched: 6. The CDR3 runs to 17 residues. The CDR3 nucleotides read TGTGCCAGCAGCCATCGGCCGGGACTAGCGGGCACAGATACGCAGTATTTT. Its translation: CASSHRPGLAGTDTQYF.

V is TRBV7-3 and J is TRBJ2-1; 15 bases map to TRBD2. The junction had 10 bases not matched to a gene; V was cut back by 5 bases and J by 2 bases. Germline V gene sequence: CDR1 SGHTA, CDR2 FQGTGA. This CDR3 is built from 19 residues. The CDR3 sequence: CASSPYPGLAGGTYNEQFF. CDR3 DNA sequence: TGTGCCAGCAGCCCCTACCCGGGACTAGCGGGGGGCACCTACAATGAGCAGTTCTTC.

The J gene is TRBJ2-1, the V gene TRBV28; TRBD2 matches 8 bases. This CDR3 is 13 amino acids long. V was clipped by 7 bases and J by 3 bases; unmatched bases: 2. The germline CDR1 and CDR2 sequences are MDHEN and SYDVKM. In DNA form, the CDR3 reads TGTGCCAGCATTGCGGGGGGCTACAATGAGCAGTTCTTC. This codes for CASIAGGYNEQFF.

This sequence joins TRBV27 and TRBJ1-6; the D gene is possibly TRBD1 (6 bases). The CDR3 consists of 16 residues. Germline CDR1 is MNHEY and CDR2 is SMNVEV (reference sequence). V was pared by 1 base and J by 9 bases, with 16 bases between. CDR3 coding DNA: TGTGCCAGCAGTTTATATATTTCAGGGGTTGCTTCACCCCTCCACTTT. This codes for CASSLYISGVASPLHF.

V gene TRBV11-2 combines with J gene TRBJ2-1, with 7 nucleotides matching TRBD2. The CDR3 contains 17 residues. Germline CDR1 is SGHAT and CDR2 is FQNNGV. J was trimmed by 5 bases and V by 1 base; bases with no gene match: 11. The CDR3 sequence: CASSLGWGIAGHNEQFF. DNA for the CDR3: TGTGCCAGCAGCTTAGGGTGGGGAATAGCGGGCCACAATGAGCAGTTCTTC.

This sequence joins TRBV2 and TRBJ1-5; no definite D call. The CDR3 contains 12 residues. V was cut by 9 bases and J by 0 bases, with 6 bases left in between. Germline CDR1 is SNHLY and CDR2 is FYNNEI. CDR3 loop: CASSNSNQPQHF. The CDR3 DNA follows: TGTGCCAGTTCAAATAGCAATCAGCCCCAGCATTTT.

The V gene is TRBV1, the J gene TRBJ2-2; TRBD2, the table's D call, was not compared with the DNA. TRBV1 is assigned pseudogene status. The CDR3 is 16 amino acids. The CDR3 bases are TGCACCAGCATCCGACTAGCGGGAGGTCACACCGGGGAGCTGTTTTTT. Protein: CTSIRLAGGHTGELFF.

This clone was detected once. This chain connects TRBV7-3 to TRBJ1-1; D unclear. V was pared by 8 bases and J by 0 bases, with 10 bases between. The CDR3 consists of 13 residues. Per the germline V gene, CDR1 is SGHTA and CDR2 is FQGTGA. CDR3 amino acids: CASGSGMNTEAFF. CDR3 DNA: TGTGCCAGCGGATCAGGCATGAACACTGAAGCTTTCTTT. Based on the CDR3 plus reference TRBV7-3 and TRBJ1-1, the full variable domain is GAGVSQTPSNKVTEKGKYVELRCDPISGHTALYWYRQSLGQGPEFLIYFQGTGAADDSGLPNDRFFAVRPEGSVSTLKIQRTERGDSAVYLCASGSGMNTEAFFGQGTRLTVV.

This clone was seen a single time. The J gene is TRBJ2-1, the V gene TRBV14; D gene uncertain. V lost 6 bases to trimming and J lost 7 bases, with 16 bases between them. Germline lookup yields CDR1 SGHDN and CDR2 FVKESK. CDR3 length: 14 amino acids. CDR3 residues: CASSARSARNEQFF. CDR3 DNA: TGTGCCAGCAGTGCCCGGTCGGCGCGTAATGAGCAGTTCTTC. The complete variable domain, with remaining parts taken from reference TRBV14 and TRBJ2-1, reads EAGVTQFPSHSVIEKGQTVTLRCDPISGHDNLYWYRRVMGKEIKFLLHFVKESKQDESGMPNNRFLAERTGGTYSTLKVQPAELEDSGVYFCASSARSARNEQFFGPGTRLTVL.

The J gene is TRBJ1-4, the V gene TRBV7-8; D might be TRBD1 (5 bases). V was cut by 5 bases and J by 0 bases, with 10 bases left in between. The CDR3 extends over 15 amino acids. Germline loops: CDR1 SGHVS, CDR2 FQNEAQ. The DNA for the CDR3 is TGTGCCAGCAGCCCCCAGGGTTCAACTAATGAAAAACTGTTTTTT. This sequence encodes CASSPQGSTNEKLFF. Full variable domain (rest looked up from reference TRBV7-8 and TRBJ1-4): GAGVSQSPRYKVAKRGQDVALRCDPISGHVSLFWYQQALGQGPEFLTYFQNEAQLDKSGLPSDRFFAERPEGSVSTLKIQRTQQEDSAVYLCASSPQGSTNEKLFFGSGTQLSVL.

V and J are TRBV15 and TRBJ1-6, with a weak D call TRBD1 (5 bases). Germline CDR1 and CDR2: LNHNV and YYDKDF (reference sequence). V was shortened by 0 bases and J by 4 bases, with 10 bases between the two germline ends. There are 16 residues in the CDR3. The CDR3 DNA sequence: TGTGCCACCAGCAGAGATTTGGGGGTTTATAATTCACCCCTCCACTTT. Its protein product is CATSRDLGVYNSPLHF.

V is TRBV11-1 and J is TRBJ1-2, with D possibly matching TRBD1 (5 bases). The CDR3 spans 14 residues. Germline loops: CDR1 SGHAT, CDR2 FQDESV (reference sequence). V lost 7 bases and J 2 bases, leaving 14 bases between the germline ends. The CDR3, as DNA: TGTGCCAGCACCCCCGGGACTTCCAACTATGGCTACACCTTC. Amino acid sequence: CASTPGTSNYGYTF.

The chain carries TRBV4-1 and TRBJ2-7; 7 bases are a match to TRBD1. Germline lookup yields CDR1 MGHRA and CDR2 YSYEKL. This CDR3 is built from 15 residues. V dropped 1 base and J dropped 1; count of bases not matched to a gene: 4. The CDR3 DNA reads TGCGCCAGCAGCCAAGTAGGGGGCTTATCCTACGAGCAGTACTTC. This encodes CASSQVGGLSYEQYF.

The rearrangement links TRBV11-2 to TRBJ2-5; no definite D call. Trimming removed 5 bases at V and 2 bases at J, with 3 bases between. There are 11 residues in the CDR3. From germline, CDR1 is SGHAT and CDR2 FQNNGV. CDR3: CASSMQETQYF. The CDR3 region has the DNA TGTGCCAGCAGCATGCAAGAGACCCAGTACTTC. The variable domain in full, completed from reference TRBV11-2 and TRBJ2-5, reads EAGVAQSPRYKIIEKRQSVAFWCNPISGHATLYWYQQILGQGPKLLIQFQNNGVVDDSQLPKDRFSAERLKGVDSTLKIQPAKLEDSAVYLCASSMQETQYFGPGTRLLVL.